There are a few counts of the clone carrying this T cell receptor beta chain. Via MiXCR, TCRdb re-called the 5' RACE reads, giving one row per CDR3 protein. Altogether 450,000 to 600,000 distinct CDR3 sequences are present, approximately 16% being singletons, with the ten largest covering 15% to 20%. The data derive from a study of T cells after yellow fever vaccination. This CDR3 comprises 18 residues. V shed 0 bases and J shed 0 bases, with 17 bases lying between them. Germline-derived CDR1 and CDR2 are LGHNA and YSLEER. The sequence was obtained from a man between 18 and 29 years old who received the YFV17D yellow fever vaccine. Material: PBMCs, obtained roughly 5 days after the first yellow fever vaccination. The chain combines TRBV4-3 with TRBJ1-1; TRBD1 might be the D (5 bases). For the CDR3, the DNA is TGCGCCAGCAGCCAAGAAAGCAGGGTAGGAGGGATGAACACTGAAGCTTTCTTT. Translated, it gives CASSQESRVGGMNTEAFF.